The sequence of this TCR beta chain was determined in a study of blood T cell repertoires in COVID-19. Study-level information: The United States, Italy and Spain supplied acute and convalescent COVID-19 samples. T cells, B-cell-depleted T cells, or PBMCs provided the cDNA or gDNA that served as material.

Trimming took 7 bases from V and 6 from J; bases not matched to a gene: 7. Germline V CDR1 and CDR2: KGHSH, LQKENI. The CDR3 covers 14 residues. Per the authors' pipeline: For nucleated cells, counts were estimated from reference gene primer amplification. Some clones are missing from TCRdb's copy, which holds only in-frame ones; the method was immunoSEQ multiplex PCR. Clonal size and the V and J genes are those of that table, whereas D and trimming came from the DNA. The table has some 140,000 clones, 78% seen once; the top ten hold around 1.5%. Material for sequencing was peripheral blood. The chain combines TRBV18 with TRBJ2-1; TRBD1 agrees at 9 bases. This receptor was obtained from a man at least 80 years old with acute or convalescent COVID-19. The chain's CDR3 is CASLPGTGFNEQFF. Written as DNA, the CDR3 is TGTGCCAGCTTACCCGGGACAGGGTTCAATGAGCAGTTCTTC.